These T cell receptor beta chains were read from a single sample in a study of OX40 agonist ivuxolimab in advanced cancers. Using immunoSEQ multiplex PCR, the repertoire was profiled, and TCRdb retains in-frame clones only, with some absent. The repertoire holds 55,000 to 90,000 clones, with roughly 80% as singletons. Sequenced material: CD4+ or CD8+ T cells sorted from blood, taken in a trial of the OX40 agonist ivuxolimab. The receptors here all came from an adult with an advanced solid tumor such as melanoma, head and neck, liver or kidney cancer. The CDR3 runs from the conserved cysteine through the conserved F or W. Each record gives: D gene, J gene, V gene, CDR3 length, clone size, CDR3 protein, CDR3 DNA. The D gene is left open where the match is weak. For some rows the clone size is stated as once, few or many, or as a class when expanded; others skip it.

. | TRBJ2-3 | TRBV21-1 | 17 | . | CASSKAAQGQAPDTQYF | TGTGCCAGCAGCAAAGCCGCGCAGGGACAGGCCCCAGATACGCAGTATTTT
TRBD1 | TRBJ2-7 | TRBV6-5 | 14 | . | CASSVRTGNYEQYF | TGTGCCAGCAGTGTAAGGACAGGGAACTACGAGCAGTACTTC
. | TRBJ1-6 | TRBV14 | 14 | few | CASSQSGLNSPLHF | TGTGCCAGCAGCCAGTCCGGCCTAAATTCACCCCTCCACTTT
TRBD1 | TRBJ1-1 | TRBV6-1 | 15 | . | CASSAQGVVNTEAFF | TGTGCCAGCAGTGCCCAGGGGGTTGTGAACACTGAAGCTTTCTTT
. | TRBJ2-1 | TRBV6-6 | 13 | . | CASSYQARNEQFF | TGTGCCAGCAGTTACCAAGCAAGGAATGAGCAGTTCTTC
. | TRBJ1-5 | TRBV21-1 | 18 | . | CASSKPNRRPDSNQPQHF | TGTGCCAGCAGCAAACCAAATCGGAGGCCCGATAGCAATCAGCCCCAGCATTTT
. | TRBJ2-1 | TRBV5-5 | 15 | few | CASSLERAAYNEQFF | TGTGCCAGCAGCTTGGAACGGGCGGCCTACAATGAGCAGTTCTTC
. | TRBJ2-2 | TRBV6-4 | 13 | . | CASSWGSTGELFF | TGTGCCAGCAGTTGGGGGTCCACCGGGGAGCTGTTTTTT
. | TRBJ1-1 | TRBV19 | 13 | . | CASSRQVNTEAFF | TGTGCCAGTAGTAGACAGGTGAACACTGAAGCTTTCTTT
. | TRBJ2-1 | TRBV2 | 15 | . | CASSVPRATAGEQFF | TGTGCCAGCAGTGTTCCGAGGGCGACCGCGGGTGAGCAGTTCTTC
TRBD1 | TRBJ2-1 | TRBV5-1 | 12 | . | CASREGGPEQFF | TGCGCCAGCAGAGAAGGGGGCCCTGAGCAGTTCTTC
. | TRBJ1-1 | TRBV27 | 14 | . | CASSLGRVNTEAFF | TGTGCCAGCAGTTTAGGGAGAGTGAACACTGAAGCTTTCTTT
. | TRBJ1-2 | TRBV6-4 | 13 | . | CASSPDRNYGYTF | TGTGCCAGCAGTCCCGACCGAAACTATGGCTACACCTTC
. | TRBJ1-2 | TRBV7-2 | 13 | . | CASSLMSARRYTF | TGTGCCAGCAGCTTAATGTCAGCCCGGCGCTACACCTTC
. | TRBJ1-6 | TRBV30 | 15 | . | CAWSVRGQRRSPLHF | TGTGCCTGGAGTGTCAGGGGTCAGAGGAGATCACCCCTCCACTTT
TRBD1 | TRBJ1-5 | TRBV19 | 14 | . | CASSPQGGNQPQHF | TGTGCCAGTAGTCCCCAGGGGGGTAATCAGCCCCAGCATTTT
. | TRBJ2-2 | TRBV29-1 | 16 | . | CSVDRVPVLNTGELFF | TGCAGCGTTGACAGGGTCCCTGTCCTGAACACCGGGGAGCTGTTTTTT
. | TRBJ1-2 | TRBV5-1 | 13 | . | CASSLDRNYGYTF | TGCGCCAGCAGCTTGGACAGGAACTATGGCTACACCTTC
. | TRBJ1-2 | TRBV9 | 12 | . | CASSVEPGVYTF | TGTGCCAGCAGCGTAGAACCGGGTGTCTACACCTTC
. | TRBJ2-5 | TRBV7-6 | 15 | once | CASSLAGGALETQYF | TGTGCCAGCAGCTTAGCGGGGGGGGCTTTGGAGACCCAGTACTTC
TRBD2 | TRBJ2-1 | TRBV6-1 | 16 | . | CASSEAMGGGYNEQFF | TGTGCCAGCAGTGAAGCGATGGGGGGGGGCTACAATGAGCAGTTCTTC
. | TRBJ1-6 | TRBV7-9 | 14 | once | CASNRGSYNSPLHF | TGTGCCAGCAACCGGGGATCCTATAATTCACCCCTCCACTTT
. | TRBJ1-1 | TRBV27 | 14 | . | CASSFLGSNTEAFF | TGTGCCAGCAGTTTTCTGGGGTCGAACACTGAAGCTTTCTTT
. | TRBJ2-2 | TRBV7-2 | 16 | once | CASSSFSGGRSGELFF | TGTGCCAGCAGCTCATTTTCCGGGGGGCGATCCGGGGAGCTGTTTTTT
TRBD1 | TRBJ1-1 | TRBV7-2 | 14 | . | CASSPSTGGTEAFF | TGTGCCAGCAGCCCTTCGACAGGGGGCACTGAAGCTTTCTTT
. | TRBJ2-6 | TRBV6-6 | 15 | once | CASSAPTETDYVLTF | TGTGCCAGCAGTGCCCCGACAGAGACCGACTACGTCCTGACTTTC
. | TRBJ2-3 | TRBV5-6 | 11 | once | CASSLEDTQYF | TGTGCCAGCAGCTTGGAAGATACGCAGTATTTT
TRBD1 | TRBJ1-5 | TRBV15 | 16 | . | CATSRDRVYSNQPQHF | TGTGCCACCAGCAGGGACAGGGTGTATAGCAATCAGCCCCAGCATTTT
TRBD2 | TRBJ2-1 | TRBV11-2 | 17 | . | CASSPPPRGAFYNEQFF | TGTGCCAGCAGCCCCCCCCCGCGGGGGGCTTTCTACAATGAGCAGTTCTTC
. | TRBJ1-2 | TRBV5-4 | 14 | . | CASSSDSLRGGYTF | TGTGCCAGCAGTTCGGACAGCTTAAGGGGTGGCTACACCTTC
TRBD1 | TRBJ2-7 | TRBV14 | 15 | . | CASSQVGTGEYEQYF | TGTGCCAGCAGCCAAGTTGGGACAGGGGAGTACGAGCAGTACTTC
. | TRBJ2-1 | TRBV2 | 16 | once | CASSVTSLSPYNEQFF | TGTGCCAGCAGTGTTACTAGTTTGAGTCCCTACAATGAGCAGTTCTTC
TRBD1 | TRBJ1-6 | TRBV19 | 13 | . | CASKDRGISPLHF | TGTGCCAGTAAAGACAGGGGGATTTCACCCCTCCACTTT
. | TRBJ1-1 | TRBV6-5 | 16 | few | CASSYSAKTRNTEAFF | TGTGCCAGCAGTTACTCCGCAAAAACACGAAACACTGAAGCTTTCTTT
. | TRBJ2-5 | TRBV11-2 | 15 | . | CASSLDPRGKETQYF | TGTGCCAGCAGCTTAGATCCCAGGGGAAAAGAGACCCAGTACTTC
. | TRBJ2-7 | TRBV7-8 | 15 | . | CASSYNRDNRPGEYF | TGTGCCAGCAGCTACAACCGGGACAACCGTCCGGGGGAGTACTTC
. | TRBJ2-5 | TRBV5-1 | 14 | . | CASSARPGQETQYF | TGCGCCAGCAGCGCCCGACCAGGACAAGAGACCCAGTACTTC
. | TRBJ2-2 | TRBV29-1 | 15 | . | CSVEVSGLGNGELFF | TGCAGCGTTGAAGTGTCAGGACTTGGTAACGGGGAGCTGTTTTTT
. | TRBJ1-2 | TRBV5-1 | 12 | few | CASSLDKKGYTF | TGCGCCAGCAGCTTGGACAAGAAAGGCTACACCTTC
. | TRBJ2-2 | TRBV4-1 | 17 | . | CASSQEDRQVNTGELFF | TGCGCCAGCAGCCAAGAGGACCGGCAGGTGAACACCGGGGAGCTGTTTTTT
TRBD1 | TRBJ1-1 | TRBV19 | 12 | . | CATESRQGGAFF | TGTGCCACCGAATCCCGACAGGGAGGAGCTTTCTTT
TRBD1 | TRBJ1-6 | TRBV28 | 17 | few | CASSSETGSSYNSPLHF | TGTGCCAGCAGTTCTGAGACAGGGAGCTCCTATAATTCACCCCTCCACTTT
. | TRBJ2-3 | TRBV7-2 | 14 | . | CASSTSGVADTQYF | TGTGCCAGCAGCACCAGTGGTGTTGCAGATACGCAGTATTTT
. | TRBJ2-4 | TRBV23-1 | 13 | . | CASSQPLDSPTYF | TGCGCCAGCAGTCAACCCCTGGACAGCCCTACATACTTC
. | TRBJ2-7 | TRBV28 | 12 | . | CASSFRLYEQYF | TGTGCCAGCAGTTTTCGACTATACGAGCAGTACTTC
TRBD1 | TRBJ2-1 | TRBV18 | 14 | . | CASSRDRGRNEQFF | TGTGCCAGCTCACGAGACAGGGGGCGAAATGAGCAGTTCTTC
. | TRBJ2-3 | TRBV5-1 | 16 | . | CASSLASALSTDTQYF | TGCGCCAGCAGCTTGGCCTCGGCACTCTCCACAGATACGCAGTATTTT
TRBD2 | TRBJ2-5 | TRBV5-1 | 14 | few | CASSFGTSRETQYF | TGCGCCAGCAGCTTCGGGACTAGCAGGGAGACCCAGTACTTC
. | TRBJ2-7 | TRBV6-1 | 11 | . | CASWNYYEQYF | TGTGCCAGCTGGAACTACTACGAGCAGTACTTC
TRBD1 | TRBJ1-6 | TRBV7-6 | 15 | . | CASSRDRGYNSPLHF | TGTGCCAGCAGCCGTGACAGGGGGTATAATTCACCCCTCCACTTT